The next 19 T cell receptor beta chains were all read from a single sample in a study of blood T cell repertoires in COVID-19. Generated by immunoSEQ multiplex PCR, the TCRdb table keeps only in-frame clones and is missing some. The sample shows 250,000 or so clones, 80% to 90% of them seen only once. The sample comprised peripheral blood. The source of these receptors is a woman in her seventies with acute or convalescent COVID-19.

V usage is TRBV18 and J usage is TRBJ1-3; a possible D gene is TRBD1 (6 bases). The germline V and J ends were trimmed by 6 bases and 0 bases, with 18 bases remaining between them. The CDR3 spans 17 residues. Germline V lookup: CDR1 KGHSH, CDR2 LQKENI. The CDR3 DNA follows: TGTGCCAGCTCCCTTTCTCCAGGGGAAGCCTCTGGAAACACCATATATTTT. Amino acids: CASSLSPGEASGNTIYF. The entire variable domain, with the rest obtained from reference TRBV18 and TRBJ1-3, is as follows: NAGVMQNPRHLVRRRGQEARLRCSPMKGHSHVYWYRQLPEEGLKFMVYLQKENIIDESGMPKERFSAEFPKEGPSILRIQQVVRGDSAAYFCASSLSPGEASGNTIYFGEGSWLTVV.

V usage is TRBV6-6 and J usage is TRBJ1-3; D is unresolved. This CDR3 has 15 residues. Germline assignment: CDR1 MNHNY and CDR2 SVGAGI (reference sequence). V was trimmed by 6 bases and J by 0 bases, leaving 12 bases between them. The CDR3 DNA sequence: TGTGCCAGCAGCTCCACCGACATCTCTGGAAACACCATATATTTT. This codes for CASSSTDISGNTIYF.

The chain links TRBV30 to TRBJ1-1; D is possibly TRBD1 (5 bases). V lost 2 bases, J lost 2 bases, and 15 bases lay in between. This CDR3 contains 15 residues. Germline V CDR1 and CDR2: GTSNPN, SVGIG (reference sequence). As DNA, the CDR3 is TGTGCCTGGAGTAGGTCAGGGTGGGGAAACACTGAAGCTTTCTTT. It encodes CAWSRSGWGNTEAFF.

The chain employs TRBV2 and TRBJ1-2; 7 positions match TRBD1. This CDR3 has 13 residues. Germline CDR1 and CDR2: SNHLY and FYNNEI. V trimming: 2 bases; J trimming: 6 bases; junction bases outside the gene matches: 3. CDR3 amino acids: CASSETGDHGYTF. The DNA for the CDR3 is TGTGCCAGCAGTGAAACAGGGGATCATGGCTACACCTTC.

This chain uses TRBV29-1 with TRBJ1-2; TRBD1 is a possible D gene (5 bases). V was shortened by 6 bases and J by 8 bases, with 16 bases between the two germline ends. CDR1 and CDR2 from the germline V gene are SQVTM and ANQGSEA. The CDR3 runs 12 residues. CDR3 nucleotides: TGCAGCGTACGGGGGGGGACTCTGGGCTACACCTTC. This codes for CSVRGGTLGYTF.

With respect to this clone: A read error may produce the germline difference seen at one junction end. The gene calls are TRBV20-1 and TRBJ2-3; TRBD1 aligns across 7 bases. Germline assignment: CDR1 DFQATT and CDR2 SNEGSKA (reference sequence). The CDR3 totals 11 residues. The CDR3 sequence is CSAPTPRQGGF. CDR3 nucleotide sequence: TGCAGTGCTCCAACGCCTCGACAGGGTGGATTT.

V gene TRBV9 combines with J gene TRBJ1-6; D is perhaps TRBD1 (5 bases). Germline V gives CDR1 SGDLS, CDR2 YYNGEE. V lost 0 bases to trimming and J lost 9 bases, with 10 bases between them. The CDR3 is 14 amino acids. This CDR3 reads CASSVAGSGSPLHF. CDR3 in DNA: TGTGCCAGCAGCGTAGCAGGGTCGGGTTCACCCCTCCACTTT.

This clone was observed a handful of times. The rearrangement joins TRBV6-5 to TRBJ1-1; tentatively, D is TRBD1 (6 bases). The CDR3 has 14 amino acids. CDR1 MNHEY and CDR2 SVGAGI come from the germline V gene. Deletions cut 4 bases from V and 5 bases from J, with 14 bases between. Here the CDR3 DNA reads TGTGCCAGCAGTTGGGCACAGGGCGAAACTGAAGCTTTCTTT. Amino acids: CASSWAQGETEAFF.

The chain combines TRBV5-1 with TRBJ1-3, with D tentatively TRBD1 (6 bases). The length of the CDR3 is 15 residues. Germline V gene lookup returns CDR1 SGHRS and CDR2 YFSETQ. Trimming took off 0 bases at V and 1 base at J, with 8 bases between the two ends. The CDR3 protein is CASSLVTGSGNTIYF. The CDR3 DNA follows: TGCGCCAGCAGCTTGGTCACAGGGTCTGGAAACACCATATATTTT.

V is TRBV11-2 and J is TRBJ2-5; tentatively, D is TRBD1 (6 bases). This CDR3 contains 14 residues. V was trimmed by 4 bases and J by 2 bases, leaving 11 bases between them. CDR1 is SGHAT, CDR2 FQNNGV, per germline. CDR3 protein: CASSSRQVQETQYF. In DNA form, the CDR3 reads TGTGCCAGCAGCTCGCGACAGGTTCAAGAGACCCAGTACTTC.

The chain links TRBV5-6 to TRBJ1-2; unclear D gene. CDR3 length equals 13 residues. V lost 0 bases and J lost 2, with 5 bases in between. Germline V gene data show CDR1 as SGHDT and CDR2 as YYEEEE. CDR3 in DNA: TGTGCCAGCAGCTTGGCCCAGAACTATGGCTACACCTTC. This codes for CASSLAQNYGYTF.

The chain joins TRBV7-8 to TRBJ2-5; perhaps TRBD1 as D (5 bases). The CDR3 is made up of 15 amino acids. Trimming removed 3 bases at V and 0 bases at J, with 11 bases between. Germline V lookup: CDR1 SGHVS, CDR2 FQNEAQ. CDR3 coding DNA: TGTGCCAGCAGCTTCGACCCAGGGTACCAAGAGACCCAGTACTTC. It codes for CASSFDPGYQETQYF.

The V gene is TRBV7-2, the J gene TRBJ1-2, with D maybe TRBD1 (5 bases). CDR3 size: 14 residues. The V and J ends lost 5 bases and 4 bases respectively, with 14 bases between them. Per the germline V gene, CDR1 is SGHTA and CDR2 is FQGNSA. CDR3 residues: CASSPPGLSYGYTF. The CDR3 nucleotides are TGTGCCAGCAGCCCTCCGGGACTCTCCTATGGCTACACCTTC.

V usage is TRBV5-4 and J usage is TRBJ1-6, with a weak D call TRBD1 (6 bases). The V gene's germline CDR1 is SGHNT and CDR2 YYREEE (reference sequence). The V end was cut by 5 bases, the J end by 2 bases, with 8 bases between. The CDR3 is made up of 14 amino acids. Here the CDR3 DNA reads TGTGCCAGCAGGAACAGGGCCTATAATTCACCCCTCCACTTT. Its protein is CASRNRAYNSPLHF.

V usage is TRBV5-5 and J usage is TRBJ1-6; D is unresolved. CDR3 size: 13 residues. Per germline, CDR1 SGHKS and CDR2 YYEKEE (reference sequence). V dropped 3 bases and J dropped 10 bases, with 11 bases sitting between them. CDR3 residues: CASSSLGESPLHF. In nucleotides, the CDR3 is TGTGCCAGCAGCTCGTTGGGAGAATCACCCCTCCACTTT. The full variable domain, in which reference TRBV5-5 and TRBJ1-6 provide the parts outside the CDR3, is DAGVTQSPTHLIKTRGQQVTLRCSPISGHKSVSWYQQVLGQGPQFIFQYYEKEERGRGNFPDRFSARQFPNYSSELNVNALLLGDSALYLCASSSLGESPLHFGNGTRLTVT.

The DNA for the CDR3 is TGTGCCAGCAGTTTATCGATCCCAGGGGTAATGAACACTGAAGCTTTCTTT. Translation gives CASSLSIPGVMNTEAFF. J is TRBJ1-1 and V is TRBV27, with a tentative D call TRBD1 (6 bases). V lost 0 bases and J lost 0, with 14 bases in between. CDR1 is MNHEY and CDR2 is SMNVEV in the germline V gene (reference sequence). CDR3 size: 17 residues.

The rearrangement uses TRBV5-4 and TRBJ2-2, with 9 positions matching TRBD2. Unmatched junction bases numbered 1, after V lost 1 base and J lost 6 bases. This CDR3 has 14 amino acids. Germline V gene sequence: CDR1 SGHNT, CDR2 YYREEE (reference sequence). The CDR3 loop is CASSLPSGAGELFF. The DNA of the CDR3 is TGTGCCAGCAGCTTGCCTAGCGGGGCCGGGGAGCTGTTTTTT.

This chain links TRBV6-5 with TRBJ1-2; 7 bases match TRBD1. There are 15 residues in the CDR3. J lost 8 bases, V lost 0 bases, and 9 bases had no gene match. Germline V lookup: CDR1 MNHEY, CDR2 SVGAGI. Here the CDR3 DNA reads TGTGCCAGCAGTTACTCGCGAACAGGGGTTTACGGCTACACCTTC. This codes for CASSYSRTGVYGYTF.

The rearrangement uses TRBV5-1 and TRBJ2-5; 9 bases agree with TRBD1. Looked up from germline, CDR1 is SGHRS and CDR2 is YFSETQ. After removal of 4 bases from V and 5 bases from J, the junction contained 0 bases not matched to a gene. The CDR3 extends over 12 amino acids. The CDR3 DNA is TGCGCCAGCAGCGGGACAGGGGAGACCCAGTACTTC. Translating gives CASSGTGETQYF. Full variable domain (missing parts from reference TRBV5-1 and TRBJ2-5): KAGVTQTPRYLIKTRGQQVTLSCSPISGHRSVSWYQQTPGQGLQFLFEYFSETQRNKGNFPGRFSGRQFSNSRSEMNVSTLELGDSALYLCASSGTGETQYFGPGTRLLVL.